This is a list of T cell receptor beta chains from one sample in a study of shared clonotypes between healthy human individuals. Measured with immunoSEQ multiplex PCR; TCRdb has only the in-frame clones, and not every one. The sample shows approximately 1,500,000 clones, about 96% of them seen only once. The specimen sequenced was naive CD4+ T cells sorted from blood. The receptors stem from a young man in good health. The conserved cysteine and the conserved F or W are not part of the CDR3 here. Clone size, where shown, is once, few, many, or a class for clones that have expanded.

ASSVGTSGRALNEQF	TRBV9	TRBJ2-1	NA
ASSRQLLQTDAGYT	TRBV2	TRBJ1-2	NA
SARAQETQY	TRBV20-1	TRBJ2-5	NA
ASSLGTDYGYT	TRBV28	TRBJ1-2	few
ASSRENPDTQY	TRBV7-3	TRBJ2-3	NA
ASSYLGAANTGELF	TRBV6-5	TRBJ2-2	NA
ASSSGTVGETQY	TRBV28	TRBJ2-5	NA
ASSLGLAPTTHTDTQY	TRBV5-1	TRBJ2-3	NA
ASSLGGGGRGHEQY	TRBV7-9	TRBJ2-7	NA
ASSSVPRGLNEKLF	TRBV7-2	TRBJ1-4	NA
ASSSGPLVNEQF	TRBV2	TRBJ2-1	NA
ASSPGLDTQY	TRBV5-4	TRBJ2-3	NA
ASSFGQRANTGELF	TRBV5-5	TRBJ2-2	NA
ASSENPDTQY	TRBV2	TRBJ2-3	NA
ASSFGDTDTQY	TRBV7-3	TRBJ2-3	NA
ASSLVITDTQY	TRBV7-9	TRBJ2-3	NA
ASSPPGWRRWTIY	TRBV28	TRBJ1-3	NA
ASRVGGTEKLF	TRBV2	TRBJ1-4	NA
ASSSLLSPGSGELF	TRBV5-1	TRBJ2-2	NA
ASSQDSVAGELF	TRBV4-3	TRBJ2-2	once
ASGLEAWSGGGNEQF	TRBV12-5	TRBJ2-1	NA
ASSETSGGASTDTQY	TRBV9	TRBJ2-3	NA
ASSESRGGGVSTDTQY	TRBV25-1	TRBJ2-3	NA
ASNTEGTGRFYEQY	TRBV28	TRBJ2-7	NA
ASSDLGFSGNTIY	TRBV6-1	TRBJ1-3	NA
ASSSRDTDNEQF	TRBV28	TRBJ2-1	NA
ASSQGRGGKNIQY	TRBV4-1	TRBJ2-4	NA
ASSGKLNTEAF	TRBV6-1	TRBJ1-1	NA
ASSLEGTTGTQY	TRBV13	TRBJ2-5	NA
ASTQSTGGQISYNEQF	TRBV19	TRBJ2-1	NA
ASKIPGLIYEQY	TRBV7-3	TRBJ2-7	once
ASSASGGPNYGYT	TRBV18	TRBJ1-2	NA
AISESPSEAF	TRBV10-3	TRBJ1-1	NA
ASIRDRANTEAF	TRBV2	TRBJ1-1	NA
ASSLASVGEQF	TRBV11-2	TRBJ2-1	once
ASSSTTQSSQY	TRBV7-7	TRBJ2-3	NA
ASRRVGGLAGRPLYEQY	TRBV11-2	TRBJ2-7	NA
ASSVARVGVGSGELF	TRBV9	TRBJ2-2	NA
ASSEADRGLYGYT	TRBV2	TRBJ1-2	NA
ASSLPGTFLYEQY	TRBV28	TRBJ2-7	NA
AWSVLIGPDQPQH	TRBV30	TRBJ1-5	NA
ASAQGGPTNYGYT	TRBV6-1	TRBJ1-2	NA
ASSPEGLLGYGYT	TRBV28	TRBJ1-2	NA
ASSQSWQDFTGELF	TRBV23-1	TRBJ2-2	once
ASRPGGETQY	TRBV7-8	TRBJ2-5	NA
ASSRGAVSSYEQY	TRBV5-4	TRBJ2-7	NA
SVRGQAQETQY	TRBV29-1	TRBJ2-5	once
ASSELGFSTDTQY	TRBV25-1	TRBJ2-3	once
ASKPKNPGNTIY	TRBV7-2	TRBJ1-3	NA
AISGGSGNTIY	TRBV10-3	TRBJ1-3	NA
ASSLTLATPWETQY	TRBV27	TRBJ2-5	NA